This T cell receptor (beta chain) was sequenced during a study of cytomegalovirus exposure and HLA in healthy donors. Study background: Around 79 million unique TCRs, all from HLA-typed donors, were included in an early release of the data.

After removal of 2 bases from V and 4 bases from J, the junction contained 2 bases not matched to a gene. The CDR3 has 15 residues. Germline loops: CDR1 LNHDA, CDR2 SQIVND (reference sequence). This clone came up once. Its target is not known. Researchers ran the PCR with 60 Vbeta and 13 Jbeta primers. The method was immunoSEQ multiplex PCR; TCRdb's version includes in-frame clones alone and lacks a portion of them. Among 130,000 to 150,000 clones listed, around four fifths were seen once. Findings and caveats of the study: Among TCR beta chains, those listed as cytomegalovirus-associated numbered over 150. Later analysis suggested most CMV-associated TCR beta chains were HLA-restricted.

Sample: PBMCs. This chain links TRBV19 with TRBJ1-4; 9 bases align to TRBD1. The sequence came from a female donor in good health and CMV-seronegative. In DNA, the CDR3 is TGTGCCAGTAGTATACCGGGACAGGGTAATGAAAAACTGTTTTTT. This gives the protein CASSIPGQGNEKLFF.